This T cell receptor beta chain is from a study of blood T cell repertoires in COVID-19. About the research overall: Samples came from the United States, Italy and Spain, spanning acute and convalescent COVID-19. The cDNA or gDNA used as material had been derived from T cells, B-cell-depleted T cells, or PBMCs.

Germline V lookup: CDR1 LNHDA, CDR2 SQIVND (reference sequence). J was trimmed by 8 bases and V by 6 bases; bases with no gene match: 15. This CDR3 region has 16 residues. In its sample, this clone was seen a few times. How the authors handled the data: Amplification of reference gene primers provided the estimated nucleated cell counts. TCRdb keeps only in-frame clones here, not all; method: immunoSEQ multiplex PCR. V, J and clone size derive from that table, while D and trimming were established from the DNA sequence. The sample contains 70,000 or so clones, roughly 84% of which appear only once. Source material: peripheral blood. The chain combines TRBV19 with TRBJ2-2; 7 bases align to TRBD1. This clonotype was obtained from a woman older than 75 with active or convalescent COVID-19. The CDR3 DNA reads as TGTGCCAGTAGCCTTCTATCTAGGGGGCCCTCTGGGGAGCTGTTTTTT. It codes for CASSLLSRGPSGELFF. Full variable domain (outside the CDR3, taken from reference TRBV19 and TRBJ2-2): DGGITQSPKYLFRKEGQNVTLSCEQNLNHDAMYWYRQDPGQGLRLIYYSQIVNDFQKGDIAEGYSVSREKKESFPLTVTSAQKNPTAFYLCASSLLSRGPSGELFFGEGSRLTVL.